This T cell receptor (beta chain) was documented in a study of vaccination and CD4 T cells after COVID-19. Note on this clonotype: The antigen is undetermined.

The V and J ends lost 1 base and 8 bases, in that order; junction bases with no gene match: 8. CDR3 size: 14 residues. CDR1 GTSNPN and CDR2 SVGIG come from the germline V gene (reference sequence). This sample's treatment: roughly 10-day PBMC culture with coronavirus spike peptide pools or control peptides (ViraFEST assay). Researchers used the Oncomine TCR Beta short-read assay to sequence DNA from cultured CD4+ T cells. From the PCR reads, TCRdb called clonotypes with MiXCR, one entry per CDR3 protein. The sample includes about 19,000 distinct CDR3 sequences, approximately 60% of them seen just once.

V and J are TRBV30 and TRBJ1-2; TRBD1 matches at 9 bases. The sample consisted of CD4+ T cells from blood, cultured in vitro. The sequence was obtained from a human donor who had recovered from COVID-19. CDR3: CAWSGITGGDGYTF. In DNA, the CDR3 is TGTGCCTGGAGTGGCATTACAGGGGGCGACGGCTACACCTTC.